The next 32 T cell receptor beta chains were all read from a single sample in a study of blood T cell repertoires in COVID-19. The protocol was immunoSEQ multiplex PCR, while the TCRdb copy is restricted to in-frame clones and leaves out a portion. The sample lists some 210,000 clones, roughly 81% seen once, with 4.5% to 6% in the top ten. Sequences were obtained from peripheral blood. These receptors came from a woman between 65 and 79 years old with active or convalescent COVID-19.

The chain joins TRBV28 to TRBJ2-3; D not certain. Germline-derived CDR1 and CDR2 are MDHEN and SYDVKM. The CDR3 length is 17 residues. The ends were cut back, 2 bases at V and 0 bases at J, with 15 bases in the middle. CDR3 sequence: CASSLSWRDPSTDTQYF. CDR3 nucleotides: TGTGCCAGCAGTTTAAGTTGGAGAGATCCTAGCACAGATACGCAGTATTTT.

This clone was detected only once. The chain is built from TRBV18 and TRBJ2-1, with D possibly matching TRBD2 (5 bases). The V and J ends lost 2 bases and 7 bases respectively, with 15 bases between them. The CDR3 spans 15 residues. Germline-derived CDR1 and CDR2 are KGHSH and LQKENI. CDR3 DNA: TGTGCCAGCTCACCAGGGCTAGCCCCTAGGAATGAGCAGTTCTTC. Translated: CASSPGLAPRNEQFF.

The CDR3 loop is CASSSQLELAGDVNTDTQYF. The CDR3 region has the DNA TGTGCCAGCAGCTCCCAGTTAGAACTAGCGGGAGATGTGAATACAGATACGCAGTATTTT. This chain connects TRBV13 to TRBJ2-3, with 11 bases aligning to TRBD2. Germline CDR1 PRHDT, CDR2 FYEKMQ (reference sequence). V trimming: 4 bases; J trimming: 3 bases; junction bases outside the gene matches: 18. The CDR3 sequence is 20 residues long.

The rearrangement joins TRBV5-5 to TRBJ2-5, with 8 bases that match TRBD2. The CDR3 consists of 16 residues. The ends lost 4 bases at V and 4 bases at J; junction bases unmatched: 12. Germline V gives CDR1 SGHKS, CDR2 YYEKEE (reference sequence). CDR3 nucleotides: TGTGCCAGCAGCCCGGGGGGGGGCGTAAGTCGAGAGACCCAGTACTTC. Residues: CASSPGGGVSRETQYF.

V gene TRBV3-1 (or the pseudogene TRBV3-2) combines with J gene TRBJ2-5; perhaps TRBD2 as D (6 bases). The CDR3 extends over 14 amino acids. V shed 1 base and J shed 4 bases, with 10 bases lying between them. The germline CDR1 and CDR2 sequences are LGHDT and YNNKEL (reference sequence). The CDR3 here is CASSQGGGIETQYF. The CDR3 DNA is TGTGCCAGCAGCCAAGGGGGCGGGATAGAGACCCAGTACTTC.

The chain couples TRBV19 to TRBJ2-6; D is ambiguous. This CDR3 comprises 18 residues. Trimming left V 6 bases short and J 0 bases short, with 18 bases between. Looked up from germline, CDR1 is LNHDA and CDR2 is SQIVND (reference sequence). CDR3 nucleotide sequence: TGTGCCAGTAGGTATTCGGCTAGGCCTATCTCTGGGGCCAACGTCCTGACTTTC. Protein sequence: CASRYSARPISGANVLTF.

In DNA, the CDR3 is TGTGCCAGCAGCCTTCGGACTAGCGGGAATCTGGATACGCAGTATTTT. Its protein product is CASSLRTSGNLDTQYF. The chain carries TRBV11-2 and TRBJ2-3; 12 bases are a match to TRBD2. J lost 6 bases, V lost 5 bases, and 9 bases had no gene match. The germline CDR1 and CDR2 sequences are SGHAT and FQNNGV. This CDR3 spans 16 amino acids.

The chain has TRBV5-1 and TRBJ2-3, with TRBD2 matching over 9 bases. V lost 2 bases and J lost 6; bases outside the gene matches: 7. Germline CDR1 SGHRS, CDR2 YFSETQ. The CDR3 loop spans 15 amino acids. The CDR3 nucleotides are TGCGCCAGCAGCTTAGCTAGCGGGACCCCCGATACGCAGTATTTT. Its translation is CASSLASGTPDTQYF. Complete variable domain (other parts from reference TRBV5-1 and TRBJ2-3): KAGVTQTPRYLIKTRGQQVTLSCSPISGHRSVSWYQQTPGQGLQFLFEYFSETQRNKGNFPGRFSGRQFSNSRSEMNVSTLELGDSALYLCASSLASGTPDTQYFGPGTRLTVL.

V gene TRBV9 combines with J gene TRBJ2-3; TRBD2 agrees at 10 bases. V lost 3 bases to trimming and J lost 3 bases; unmatched junction nucleotides: 10. This CDR3 has 17 amino acids. From germline, CDR1 is SGDLS and CDR2 YYNGEE. The CDR3 region is CASSAGTSAVGTDTQYF. The CDR3 DNA follows: TGTGCCAGCAGCGCCGGGACTAGCGCAGTAGGGACAGATACGCAGTATTTT.

The table lists this clone with a few counts. The chain couples TRBV28 to TRBJ1-1; D gene ambiguous. The germline V and J ends were trimmed by 6 bases and 1 base, with 9 bases remaining between them. The CDR3 contains 13 residues. In germline, CDR1 is MDHEN, CDR2 SYDVKM. As DNA, the CDR3 is TGTGCCAGCAGGTCCGCAGGGAACACTGAAGCTTTCTTT. Translated: CASRSAGNTEAFF.

Here the CDR3 DNA reads TGTGCCAGCAACTTAACCCCCTCGGATACGCAGTATTTT. Its translation: CASNLTPSDTQYF. V gene TRBV6-5 combines with J gene TRBJ2-3; no clear D gene. There are 13 residues in the CDR3. CDR1 and CDR2 (germline): MNHEY, SVGAGI. V was cut by 7 bases and J by 6 bases, with 14 bases left in between.

This clone was detected a few times. The rearrangement links TRBV2 to TRBJ1-5; D uncertain. Germline loops: CDR1 SNHLY, CDR2 FYNNEI. The length of the CDR3 is 15 residues. V was clipped by 2 bases and J by 0 bases, with 8 bases between them. The CDR3 DNA sequence: TGTGCCAGCAGTGAAACGGAGTATAGCAATCAGCCCCAGCATTTT. It yields the protein CASSETEYSNQPQHF.

The rearrangement links TRBV4-1 to TRBJ2-7, with 8 bases aligning to TRBD1. The germline CDR1 and CDR2 sequences are MGHRA and YSYEKL. Germline trimming cut 1 base from V and 5 bases from J; bases unmatched to any gene: 7. The CDR3 runs 15 residues. In DNA, the CDR3 is TGCGCCAGCAGCCAAGTCGATCCAGGGGGCCACGAGCAGTACTTC. Encoded protein: CASSQVDPGGHEQYF.

The rearrangement joins TRBV28 to TRBJ2-7, with 12 nucleotides matching TRBD2. Trimming cost V 3 bases and J 6 bases; bases outside gene matches: 6. Germline CDR1 and CDR2: MDHEN and SYDVKM. The CDR3 runs to 15 residues. CDR3 sequence reads: CASSFSTSGRREQYF. In DNA, the CDR3 is TGTGCCAGCAGTTTTAGCACTAGCGGGAGGCGCGAGCAGTACTTC.

The rearrangement joins TRBV12-3 or TRBV12-4 to TRBJ2-7; TRBD1 matches at 8 bases. The V segment lost 6 bases and the J segment 3 bases; nucleotides outside the gene matches: 4. The CDR3 consists of 13 residues. The CDR3 spells CASRSGQGYEQYF. CDR3 DNA sequence: TGTGCCAGCAGATCTGGACAGGGCTACGAGCAGTACTTC.

CDR3 coding DNA: TGCGCCAGCAGCGTGACTCCGGGCTCCTACGAGCAGTACTTC. This gives the protein CASSVTPGSYEQYF. The chain employs TRBV5-1 and TRBJ2-7; D remains ambiguous. The CDR3 spans 14 residues. Germline V lookup: CDR1 SGHRS, CDR2 YFSETQ. Between the trimmed V and J ends, which lost 4 bases and 0 bases, there was a span of 11 bases. Based on the CDR3 plus reference TRBV5-1 and TRBJ2-7, the full variable domain is KAGVTQTPRYLIKTRGQQVTLSCSPISGHRSVSWYQQTPGQGLQFLFEYFSETQRNKGNFPGRFSGRQFSNSRSEMNVSTLELGDSALYLCASSVTPGSYEQYFGPGTRLTVT.

This chain links TRBV28 with TRBJ2-5; 8 bases map to TRBD1. The CDR3 consists of 16 residues. V lost 2 bases, J lost 0 bases, and 5 bases stayed unmatched. The germline V gene encodes CDR1 MDHEN and CDR2 SYDVKM. The CDR3 DNA sequence: TGTGCCAGCAGTTTACTCGGACAGGGCGACCAAGAGACCCAGTACTTC. Translation: CASSLLGQGDQETQYF.

The chain couples TRBV4-1 to TRBJ2-7; a possible D gene is TRBD2 (5 bases). V was shortened by 0 bases and J by 0 bases, with 21 bases between the two germline ends. CDR3 length equals 19 residues. Germline values: CDR1 MGHRA, CDR2 YSYEKL. For the CDR3, the DNA is TGCGCCAGCAGCCAAGACCCAATGCTCGGACTCTCTAGCTCCTACGAGCAGTACTTC. Translation gives CASSQDPMLGLSSSYEQYF.

V usage is TRBV18 and J usage is TRBJ1-3; D may be TRBD1 (5 bases). CDR3 length: 15 residues. V shed 5 bases and J shed 1 base, with 12 bases lying between them. In germline, CDR1 is KGHSH, CDR2 LQKENI. The CDR3 DNA is TGTGCCAGCTCAGCGGCCAGGGTTTCTGGAAACACCATATATTTT. It translates to CASSAARVSGNTIYF.

The chain has TRBV29-1 and TRBJ2-1; 8 nucleotides match TRBD2. Trimming took 2 bases from V and 3 from J; bases not matched to a gene: 3. Germline V gives CDR1 SQVTM, CDR2 ANQGSEA. CDR3 length equals 14 residues. CDR3 protein: CSVEIAGLYNEQFF. In nucleotides, the CDR3 is TGCAGCGTTGAAATAGCGGGGCTCTACAATGAGCAGTTCTTC.

This clone was counted at least ten times. The chain couples TRBV9 to TRBJ2-2, with TRBD1 identical over 9 bases. The CDR3 is 15 amino acids. Germline CDR1 is SGDLS and CDR2 is YYNGEE. Trimming at V came to 0 bases and at J to 7 bases, leaving 4 bases not matched to a gene. The CDR3 here is CASSVATGGGGELFF. The CDR3 DNA follows: TGTGCCAGCAGCGTAGCTACAGGGGGCGGCGGGGAGCTGTTTTTT.

V is TRBV3-1 (or the pseudogene TRBV3-2) and J is TRBJ2-5; D call uncertain. Trimming pared 5 bases from V and 5 bases from J, leaving 6 bases between. The CDR3 runs to 11 residues. CDR1 is LGHDT and CDR2 is YNNKEL in the germline V gene (reference sequence). The CDR3 nucleotides read TGTGCCAGCAGCTTCGCGGAGACCCAGTACTTC. It translates to CASSFAETQYF.

This chain connects TRBV30 to TRBJ1-3; the match to TRBD1 covers 10 bases. The length of the CDR3 is 17 residues. Trimming removed 0 bases from V and 0 bases from J; junction bases left unmatched: 5. The V gene's germline CDR1 is GTSNPN and CDR2 SVGIG (reference sequence). CDR3 DNA sequence: TGTGCCTGGAGTGTGACCGGGACAGGGGTCTCTGGAAACACCATATATTTT. It encodes CAWSVTGTGVSGNTIYF.

V usage is TRBV13 and J usage is TRBJ2-7; 8 nucleotides line up with TRBD2. V dropped 6 bases and J dropped 1; count of bases not matched to a gene: 5. Germline V gives CDR1 PRHDT, CDR2 FYEKMQ (reference sequence). The CDR3 runs to 14 residues. CDR3 protein: CASRARGRSYEQYF. The CDR3 bases are TGTGCCAGCAGGGCCCGCGGGAGGTCCTACGAGCAGTACTTC.

J is TRBJ2-3 and V is TRBV5-8; perhaps TRBD1 as D (5 bases). The CDR3 extends over 15 amino acids. V gave up 0 bases and J gave up 1 base, with 9 bases separating them. The V gene's germline CDR1 is SGHTS and CDR2 YDEGEE. The CDR3 loop reads CASSLGGAGTDTQYF. The CDR3 DNA follows: TGTGCCAGCAGCTTGGGGGGCGCGGGCACAGATACGCAGTATTTT.

This chain connects TRBV2 to TRBJ2-3; 10 nucleotides agree with TRBD1. V was clipped by 4 bases and J by 4 bases; unmatched bases: 5. Germline lookup yields CDR1 SNHLY and CDR2 FYNNEI. The CDR3 is 15 amino acids. The CDR3 DNA reads as TGTGCCAGCAGTGGGGACAGGGGAATACCAGATACGCAGTATTTT. The encoded protein is CASSGDRGIPDTQYF. Combining the CDR3 with reference TRBV2 and TRBJ2-3 gives the whole variable domain EPEVTQTPSHQVTQMGQEVILRCVPISNHLYFYWYRQILGQKVEFLVSFYNNEISEKSEIFDDQFSVERPDGSNFTLKIRSTKLEDSAMYFCASSGDRGIPDTQYFGPGTRLTVL.

CDR3 residues: CATSDLNLPLTDTQYF. CDR3 nucleotide sequence: TGTGCCACCAGTGATTTGAACCTACCCCTCACAGATACGCAGTATTTT. V gene TRBV24-1 combines with J gene TRBJ2-3; D not resolved. There are 16 residues in the CDR3. The germline gives CDR1 KGHDR, CDR2 SFDVKD. Trimming pared 0 bases from V and 2 bases from J, leaving 11 bases between.

V gene TRBV11-2 combines with J gene TRBJ2-7, with 9 bases lining up with TRBD2. The CDR3 is made up of 15 amino acids. Germline CDR1 reads SGHAT; CDR2 reads FQNNGV. Trimming at V came to 2 bases and at J to 7 bases, leaving 9 bases not matched to a gene. CDR3 sequence reads: CASSLRREGLGEQYF. The CDR3 DNA reads as TGTGCCAGCAGCTTACGGCGGGAGGGCCTTGGGGAGCAGTACTTC.

This clone was recorded a few times. The chain joins TRBV6-1 to TRBJ1-4, with D possibly matching TRBD1 (5 bases). From germline, CDR1 is MNHNS and CDR2 SASEGT. CDR3 length equals 16 residues. Trimming stripped 3 bases from V and 1 base from J, with 12 bases between. Here the CDR3 DNA reads TGTGCCAGCAGTGACAAGGGGCGCGTAACTAATGAAAAACTGTTTTTT. This gives the protein CASSDKGRVTNEKLFF.

The V gene is TRBV5-1, the J gene TRBJ2-2; TRBD2 is a possible D gene (6 bases). The CDR3 loop spans 14 amino acids. Per the germline V gene, CDR1 is SGHRS and CDR2 is YFSETQ. The ends were cut back, 5 bases at V and 1 base at J, with 9 bases in the middle. DNA of the CDR3: TGCGCCAGCAGGGGGACTCTGAACACCGGGGAGCTGTTTTTT. Amino acids: CASRGTLNTGELFF. Full variable domain (missing parts from reference TRBV5-1 and TRBJ2-2): KAGVTQTPRYLIKTRGQQVTLSCSPISGHRSVSWYQQTPGQGLQFLFEYFSETQRNKGNFPGRFSGRQFSNSRSEMNVSTLELGDSALYLCASRGTLNTGELFFGEGSRLTVL.

This clone was counted once. The chain employs TRBV7-3 and TRBJ2-3; TRBD2 matches 11 bases. Germline V gene data show CDR1 as SGHTA and CDR2 as FQGTGA. This CDR3 spans 17 amino acids. The V and J ends lost 5 bases and 2 bases, in that order; junction bases with no gene match: 9. In DNA form, the CDR3 reads TGTGCCAGCAGCCCGTTAGCGGGAGGGCGCCTCACAGATACGCAGTATTTT. Encoded protein: CASSPLAGGRLTDTQYF.

In its sample, this clone was seen once. The chain couples TRBV25-1 to TRBJ2-2; 10 bases agree with TRBD2. Germline-derived CDR1 and CDR2 are MGHDK and SYGVNS. The length of the CDR3 is 17 residues. Trimming took 3 bases from V and 7 from J; bases not matched to a gene: 11. The DNA of the CDR3 is TGTGCCAGCAGTGACCCCAGCGGGAGGGCCCCTCACGGGGAGCTGTTTTTT. Protein: CASSDPSGRAPHGELFF.